This TCR beta chain was retrieved from a study of cytomegalovirus exposure and HLA in healthy donors. Study results and limitations: A reported reduction in N-insertions relative to the 666-donor mean was seen in an Asian-associated ancestry cluster in a later analysis. In an earlier analysis, in some 600 donors, most V segments appeared productive either ~87% or ~30% of the time.

Primers for the PCR totalled 60 Vbeta and 13 Jbeta. Clones were read by immunoSEQ multiplex PCR, and TCRdb kept only the in-frame ones, dropping some. Among some 140,000 clones listed, roughly 83% were seen once. Note on this clone: Its target is unknown.

Per germline, CDR1 MNHEY and CDR2 SVGAGI. With V trimmed by 6 bases and J by 5 bases, 10 bases remained unmatched. CDR3 length equals 15 residues. This chain connects TRBV6-5 to TRBJ2-3; 8 bases are a match to TRBD1. The material sequenced was PBMCs. This clonotype originated in a female donor in good health and CMV-seronegative. CDR3 bases: TGTGCCAGCAGGCTTCAGGGGGCGCAGGGAGATACGCAGTATTTT. This encodes CASRLQGAQGDTQYF.